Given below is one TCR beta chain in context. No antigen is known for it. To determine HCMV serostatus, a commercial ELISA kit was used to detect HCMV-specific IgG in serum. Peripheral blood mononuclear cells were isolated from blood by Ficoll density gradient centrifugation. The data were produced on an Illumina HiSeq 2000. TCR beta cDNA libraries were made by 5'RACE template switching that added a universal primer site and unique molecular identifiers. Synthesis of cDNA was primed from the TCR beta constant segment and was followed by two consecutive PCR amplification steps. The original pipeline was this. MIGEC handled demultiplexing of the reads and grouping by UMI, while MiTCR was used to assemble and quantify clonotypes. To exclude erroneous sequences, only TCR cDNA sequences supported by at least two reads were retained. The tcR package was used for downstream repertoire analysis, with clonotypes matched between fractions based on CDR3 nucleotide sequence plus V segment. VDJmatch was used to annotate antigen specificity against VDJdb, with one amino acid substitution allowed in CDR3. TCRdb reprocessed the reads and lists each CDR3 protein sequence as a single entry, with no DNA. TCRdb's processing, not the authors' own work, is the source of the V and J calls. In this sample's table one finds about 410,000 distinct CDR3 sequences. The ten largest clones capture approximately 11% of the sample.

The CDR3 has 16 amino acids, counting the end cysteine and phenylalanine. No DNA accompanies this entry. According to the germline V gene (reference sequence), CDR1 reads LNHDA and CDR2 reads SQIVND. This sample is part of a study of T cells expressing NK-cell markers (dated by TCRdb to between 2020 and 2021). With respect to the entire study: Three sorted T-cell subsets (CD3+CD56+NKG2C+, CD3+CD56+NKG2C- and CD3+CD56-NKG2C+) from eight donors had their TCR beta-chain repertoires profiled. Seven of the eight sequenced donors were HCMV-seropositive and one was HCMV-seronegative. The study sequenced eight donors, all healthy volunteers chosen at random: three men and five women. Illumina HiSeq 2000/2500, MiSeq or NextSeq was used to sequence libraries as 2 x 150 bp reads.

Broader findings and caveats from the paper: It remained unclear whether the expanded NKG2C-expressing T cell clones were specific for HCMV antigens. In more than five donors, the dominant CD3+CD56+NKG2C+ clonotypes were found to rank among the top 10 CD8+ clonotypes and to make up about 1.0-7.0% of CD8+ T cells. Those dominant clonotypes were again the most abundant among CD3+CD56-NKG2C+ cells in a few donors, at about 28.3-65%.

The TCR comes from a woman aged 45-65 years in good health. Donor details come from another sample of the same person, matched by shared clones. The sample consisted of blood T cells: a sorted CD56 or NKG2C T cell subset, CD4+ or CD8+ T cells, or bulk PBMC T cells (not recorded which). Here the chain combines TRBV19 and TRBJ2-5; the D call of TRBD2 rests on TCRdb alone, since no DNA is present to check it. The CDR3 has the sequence CASSPRGLAVQETQYF.